This T cell receptor (beta chain) was sequenced during a study of human T cells and chemical hapten exposure. Overall study context: Per-sample TCR yield variation was attributed mainly to small pooled library volume differences. Study-wide results and limits: Relative to controls, expanded TCRs formed significantly more large CDR3 similarity clusters.

One entry per CDR3 protein, called by TCRdb with MiXCR from the RACE reads. The sample lists about 250,000 distinct CDR3 sequences, around 7% occurring once. The length of the CDR3 is 15 residues. The V gene's germline CDR1 is SGHTA and CDR2 FQGNSA. Trimming removed 6 bases from V and 2 bases from J, with 14 bases in between. As concerns this clonotype: Its antigen is not known. It may be a read error: a sequence one base away is much more abundant.

Noted time point: pre-sensitization, week 0. Treatment in this sample: therapeutic diphenylcyclopropenone sensitization with weekly scalp DPC. The specimen comprised whole blood, sampled in connection with sensitization to the hapten diphenylcyclopropenone (DPC). V is TRBV7-2 and J is TRBJ2-4, with a weak D call TRBD2 (6 bases). The TCR comes from a man between 18 and 29 years old with alopecia areata. Some clones in this sample may be carry-over from other donors' samples. The CDR3 is CASRVAGKTKNIQYF. CDR3 sequence (DNA): TGTGCCAGCAGAGTGGCGGGGAAGACCAAAAACATTCAGTACTTC.